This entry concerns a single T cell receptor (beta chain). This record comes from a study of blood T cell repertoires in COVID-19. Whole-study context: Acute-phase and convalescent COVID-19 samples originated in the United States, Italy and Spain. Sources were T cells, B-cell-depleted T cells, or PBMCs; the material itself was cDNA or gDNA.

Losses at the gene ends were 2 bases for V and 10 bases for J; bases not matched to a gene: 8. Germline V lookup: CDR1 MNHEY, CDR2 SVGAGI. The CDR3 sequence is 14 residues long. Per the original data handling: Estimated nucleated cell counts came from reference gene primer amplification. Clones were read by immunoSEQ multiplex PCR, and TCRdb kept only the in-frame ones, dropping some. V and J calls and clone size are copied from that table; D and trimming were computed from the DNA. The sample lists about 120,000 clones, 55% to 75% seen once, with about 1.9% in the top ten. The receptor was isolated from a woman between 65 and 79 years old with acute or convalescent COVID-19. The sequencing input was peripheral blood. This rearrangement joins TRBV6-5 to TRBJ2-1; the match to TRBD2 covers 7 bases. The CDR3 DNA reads TGTGCCAGCAGTTACCCTCCTTCCGGGGGGGAGCAGTTCTTC. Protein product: CASSYPPSGGEQFF.